The rows below give T cell receptor beta chains drawn from one sample of a study of cytomegalovirus exposure and HLA in healthy donors. Profiled with immunoSEQ multiplex PCR; TCRdb holds only in-frame clones, not every one. This repertoire shows about 98,000 clones, roughly two thirds found once; its top ten account for about 1.2%. The sequencing sample was made of PBMCs. The receptors originated from a female donor in good health and CMV-seronegative. Each CDR3 is given with its conserved first and last residue. Each record gives: V gene, J gene, clone size, CDR3 protein. Only some rows state a clone size, as once, few, many or a class for expanded clones.

>TRBV9|TRBJ1-1|-
CASSVGGRTEAFF
>TRBV7-9|TRBJ1-4|-
CASSSGTSSATNEKLFF
>TRBV11-2|TRBJ1-5|-
CASSFTGDQPQHF
>TRBV6-6|TRBJ2-7|-
CASTGSGGTSSYEQYF
>TRBV21-1|TRBJ2-1|-
CASSKDGTLFNEQFF
>TRBV27|TRBJ1-4|-
CASSPDRGLTEKLFF
>TRBV15|TRBJ2-1|-
CATSSSVWSSYNEQFF
>TRBV14|TRBJ2-7|-
CASSQVRGFLGEQYF
>TRBV4-2|TRBJ1-1|few
CASSQVEPENTEAFF
>TRBV27|TRBJ2-5|-
CASSFRSRGTLQETQYF
>TRBV14|TRBJ1-2|-
CASSLQGSAGGYTF
>TRBV7-2|TRBJ1-1|-
CASSKGQGFFYTEAFF
>TRBV19|TRBJ2-1|-
CASSMSLADEQFF
>TRBV19|TRBJ2-7|-
CASSIHRSSYEQYF